This TCR beta chain derives from a study of identical twins. Unique molecular identifiers were present on the cDNA, which also gained a universal primer site by template switching. TCRdb itself ran the 5' RACE reads through MiXCR, one entry per CDR3 protein. The table includes 1.5 million or so distinct CDR3 sequences, roughly 35% detected once. Overall study results and limits: Cord blood beta clonotypes present at high abundance carried fewer insertions; no such pattern appeared in memory repertoires. Twin-shared out-of-frame alpha sequences showed excess low generation probability. For monozygotic twins, models underestimated out-of-frame TCR alpha sharing.

This CDR3 has 15 amino acids. In germline, CDR1 is SGHVS, CDR2 FNYEAQ. Trimming cost V 5 bases and J 13 bases; bases outside gene matches: 13. About this clonotype: The target antigen is unknown.

The chain links TRBV7-6 to TRBJ2-1; 11 bases align to TRBD2. The sequence was collected from a newborn girl in good health. The source material was cord blood. CDR3 protein: CASSPRSIAGGLQFF. The DNA of the CDR3 is TGTGCCAGCAGCCCTAGGTCGATAGCGGGGGGGTTACAGTTCTTC.